This T cell receptor (beta chain) was recovered during a study of blood T cells in healthy people across ages. The CDR3 runs to 14 residues. Trimming stripped 4 bases from V and 4 bases from J, with 13 bases between. The germline V gene has CDR1 MNHEY and CDR2 SVGEGT. For this clonotype: Its antigen is currently unknown.

General study findings and limits: Diversity figures derived from one million T cells were judged to underestimate the true value.

Combining a sample-barcoded 5' primer with a J-beta primer mix, a second PCR ran for about 7 to 11 cycles. TCRdb fed the 5' RACE reads into MiXCR, producing one record per CDR3 protein. The sample lists over 600,000 distinct CDR3 sequences, about half seen once, with about a sixth in the top ten. The chain carries TRBV6-2 or TRBV6-3 and TRBJ1-2, with a tentative D call TRBD1 (6 bases). The specimen sequenced was blood. The TCR was taken from a man older than 75 in good health. Here the CDR3 reads CASSFRDMGYGYTF. The CDR3 coding sequence is TGTGCCAGCAGTTTCCGGGACATGGGCTATGGCTACACCTTC.